The 7 T cell receptor beta chains given below trace back to one sample, sequenced in a study of T cell changes during pregnancy in multiple sclerosis. Produced via immunoSEQ multiplex PCR; TCRdb's table is partial and in-frame only. This sample has 40,000 to 60,000 clones; around 90% occur once, and the top ten carry about 0.5%. Sequenced here: CD4+ T cells from peripheral blood mononuclear cells, sampled in the third trimester of pregnancy. These receptors all come from a female donor with multiple sclerosis, enrolled in a pregnancy study.

The genes are TRBV5-1 and TRBJ2-7, with a possible D match to TRBD2 (6 bases). Trimming cost V 3 bases and J 2 bases, with 15 bases left between them. The CDR3 is 15 residues long. Germline CDR1 SGHRS, CDR2 YFSETQ. The CDR3 is CASSYRDFETYEQYF. DNA for the CDR3: TGCGCCAGCAGCTACCGGGACTTTGAGACCTACGAGCAGTACTTC. Filled out from reference TRBV5-1 and TRBJ2-7, the complete variable domain reads KAGVTQTPRYLIKTRGQQVTLSCSPISGHRSVSWYQQTPGQGLQFLFEYFSETQRNKGNFPGRFSGRQFSNSRSEMNVSTLELGDSALYLCASSYRDFETYEQYFGPGTRLTVT.

This clone was counted a few times. This rearrangement joins TRBV7-9 to TRBJ2-7, with TRBD2 as a possible D gene (5 bases). Trimming removed 2 bases from V and 6 bases from J, with 8 bases in between. The CDR3 has 12 amino acids. The germline V gene has CDR1 SEHNR and CDR2 FQNEAQ (reference sequence). The CDR3 spells CASSLTGIEQYF. DNA for the CDR3: TGTGCCAGCAGCTTAACGGGGATCGAGCAGTACTTC.

In regard to this clone: One end of the junction is discordant with germline, which a read error may explain. This specimen includes other DNA sequences encoding the same CDR3. The chain couples TRBV6-1 to TRBJ2-2, with D perhaps TRBD2 (5 bases). This CDR3 has 18 amino acids. CDR1 and CDR2 from the germline V gene are MNHNS and SASEGT. The CDR3 region is CASSEAFGSAANTGELFF. In DNA, the CDR3 is TGTGCCAGCAGTGAAGCATTCGGTTCCGCGGCGAACACCGGGGAGTTGTTTTTT.

The J gene is TRBJ2-7, the V gene TRBV6-1; TRBD2 agrees at 9 bases. Germline V lookup: CDR1 MNHNS, CDR2 SASEGT. CDR3 length equals 15 residues. V was pared by 4 bases and J by 0 bases, with 4 bases of the junction left unmatched. CDR3 in DNA: TGTGCCAGCAGTGCCCCAGCGGGGGGCTCCTACGAGCAGTACTTC. Translation gives CASSAPAGGSYEQYF.

This chain joins TRBV7-2 and TRBJ1-1; 7 nucleotides align to TRBD1. Germline V gives CDR1 SGHTA, CDR2 FQGNSA. This CDR3 contains 15 residues. Trimming at V came to 5 bases and at J to 1 base, leaving 7 bases not matched to a gene. CDR3 DNA: TGTGCCAGCAGCCCAAGGGACAGAGCGAACACTGAAGCTTTCTTT. Translation gives CASSPRDRANTEAFF.

The chain couples TRBV19 to TRBJ1-3; 7 bases fit TRBD1. Unmatched junction bases numbered 4, after V lost 7 bases and J lost 1 base. This CDR3 has 14 residues. The germline V gene encodes CDR1 LNHDA and CDR2 SQIVND (reference sequence). The CDR3 coding sequence is TGTGCCAGTAAAGACAGGGCGTCTGGAAACACCATATATTTT. As protein: CASKDRASGNTIYF.

CDR3 residues: CASRAGTGPRQPQHF. CDR3 DNA: TGTGCCAGTAGGGCCGGGACAGGCCCCCGCCAGCCCCAGCATTTT. This chain uses TRBV19 with TRBJ1-5, with 8 bases that match TRBD1. The V gene's germline CDR1 is LNHDA and CDR2 SQIVND (reference sequence). V was pared by 6 bases and J by 7 bases, with 11 bases of the junction left unmatched. The CDR3 sequence is 15 residues long.